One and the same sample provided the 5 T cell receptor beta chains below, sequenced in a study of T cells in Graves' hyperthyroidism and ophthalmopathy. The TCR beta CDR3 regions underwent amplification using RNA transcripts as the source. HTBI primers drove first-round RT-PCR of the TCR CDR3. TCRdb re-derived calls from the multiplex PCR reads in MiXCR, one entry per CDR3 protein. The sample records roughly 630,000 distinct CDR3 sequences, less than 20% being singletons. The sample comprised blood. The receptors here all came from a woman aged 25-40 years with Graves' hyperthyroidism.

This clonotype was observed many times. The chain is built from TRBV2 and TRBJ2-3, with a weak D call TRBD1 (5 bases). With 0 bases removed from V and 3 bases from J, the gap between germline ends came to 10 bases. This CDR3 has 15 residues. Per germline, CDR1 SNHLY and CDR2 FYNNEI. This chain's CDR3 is CASSEAGARTDTQYF. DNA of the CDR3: TGTGCCAGCAGTGAAGCAGGGGCAAGGACAGATACGCAGTATTTT.

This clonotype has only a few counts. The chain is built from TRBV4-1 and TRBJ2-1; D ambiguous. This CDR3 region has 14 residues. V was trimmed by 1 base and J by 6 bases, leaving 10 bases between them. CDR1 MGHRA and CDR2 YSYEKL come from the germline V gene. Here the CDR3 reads CASSQVETGNEQFF. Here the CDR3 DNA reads TGCGCCAGCAGCCAAGTTGAAACGGGCAATGAGCAGTTCTTC.

CDR3 DNA sequence: TGTGCCAGCAGCCCCCGCGGAGCGGGGGTCTGGAATGAGCAGTTCTTC. This gives the protein CASSPRGAGVWNEQFF. This chain joins TRBV11-2 and TRBJ2-1; the match to TRBD2 covers 8 bases. Looked up from germline, CDR1 is SGHAT and CDR2 is FQNNGV. Unmatched junction bases numbered 13, after V lost 5 bases and J lost 7 bases. CDR3 size: 16 residues.

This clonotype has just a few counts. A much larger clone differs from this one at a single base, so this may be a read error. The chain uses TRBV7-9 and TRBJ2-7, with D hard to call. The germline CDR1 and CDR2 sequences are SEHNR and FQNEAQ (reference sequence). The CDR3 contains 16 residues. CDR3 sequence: CAGSLFPPAVAYEQYF. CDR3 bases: TGTGCCGGCAGCTTATTTCCCCCGGCGGTGGCCTACGAGCAGTACTTC.

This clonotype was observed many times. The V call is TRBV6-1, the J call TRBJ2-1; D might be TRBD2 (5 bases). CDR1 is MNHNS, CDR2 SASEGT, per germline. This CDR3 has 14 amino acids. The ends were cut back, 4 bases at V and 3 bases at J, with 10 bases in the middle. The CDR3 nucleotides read TGTGCCAGCAGTGCCGAGCGGCGCTACAATGAGCAGTTCTTC. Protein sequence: CASSAERRYNEQFF.